This entry concerns a single T cell receptor beta chain. The source of the sample is a study of blood T cell repertoires in COVID-19. Study-wide background: Samples came from the United States, Italy and Spain, spanning acute and convalescent COVID-19. PBMCs, B-cell-depleted T cells, or T cells provided the cDNA or gDNA that made up the material.

Original handling: Estimation of nucleated cell counts was performed using reference gene primer amplification. Assay used: immunoSEQ multiplex PCR; TCRdb lists only in-frame clones, some missing. The D gene and trimming were derived from the DNA, and the V and J assignments and clone size from that table. The profile covers 150,000 to 200,000 clones, with 88% appearing a single time and less than 5.5% taken by the ten largest. This CDR3 contains 13 residues. Germline V gives CDR1 LNHDA, CDR2 SQIVND (reference sequence). The V end was cut by 5 bases, the J end by 2 bases, with 9 bases between. This receptor was obtained from a human donor in a cohort sampled during active COVID-19. The sequencing input was peripheral blood. This chain connects TRBV19 to TRBJ2-5; perhaps TRBD2 as D (5 bases). As DNA, the CDR3 is TGTGCCAGTAGTCGGGGTAGACAAGAGACCCAGTACTTC. Translating it yields CASSRGRQETQYF. Complete variable domain (other parts from reference TRBV19 and TRBJ2-5): DGGITQSPKYLFRKEGQNVTLSCEQNLNHDAMYWYRQDPGQGLRLIYYSQIVNDFQKGDIAEGYSVSREKKESFPLTVTSAQKNPTAFYLCASSRGRQETQYFGPGTRLLVL.